This record looks at one T cell receptor (beta chain) sequence and its context. What it binds is not known. PCR used 60 Vbeta primers and 13 Jbeta primers. Profiled with immunoSEQ multiplex PCR; TCRdb holds only in-frame clones, not every one. The top ten clones hold around 3% of a sample with approximately 110,000 clones, 79% of them seen once. Trimming removed 6 bases from V and 3 bases from J, with 15 bases in between. CDR1 is SQVTM, CDR2 ANQGSEA, per germline. This CDR3 spans 15 amino acids. These data originate in a study of cytomegalovirus exposure and HLA in healthy donors. Broader study findings: A later analysis appeared to link common viral pathogens to several of the most significant clusters. One variant, a missense change in DCLRE1C, was linked in a later analysis to TCR beta V- and J-gene trimming. According to the study, 160 or so TCR beta chains were cytomegalovirus-associated.

Input material: PBMCs. This sequence was found in a woman under 30 in good health and CMV-seropositive. The chain recombines TRBV29-1 with TRBJ2-6; D is possibly TRBD1 (7 bases). The CDR3 region has the DNA TGCAGCGTCCAATACAGGGGAGGTGGGGCCAACGTCCTGACTTTC. Protein sequence: CSVQYRGGGANVLTF. Filled out from reference TRBV29-1 and TRBJ2-6, the complete variable domain reads SAVISQKPSRDICQRGTSLTIQCQVDSQVTMMFWYRQQPGQSLTLIATANQGSEATYESGFVIDKFPISRPNLTFSTLTVSNMSPEDSSIYLCSVQYRGGGANVLTFGAGSRLTVL.